Sequencing of this T cell receptor (beta chain) was carried out in a study of blood T cell repertoires in COVID-19. Study in general: The origin of the acute and convalescent COVID-19 samples was the United States, Italy and Spain. T cells, B-cell-depleted T cells, or PBMCs supplied cDNA or gDNA.

The CDR3 covers 14 residues. The germline V gene encodes CDR1 MNHEY and CDR2 SVGAGI. V was pared by 7 bases and J by 2 bases, with 1 base of the junction left unmatched. In the source study's methods: Amplification of reference gene primers was used by the study to estimate nucleated cell counts. TCRdb's copy holds only in-frame clones and misses some; the assay was immunoSEQ multiplex PCR. That table is the source of V, J and clone size, and D and trimming were worked out from the DNA. The sample lists fewer than 150,000 clones; about 87% were seen once. The sequence derives from a woman older than 75 with acute or convalescent COVID-19. The chain joins TRBV6-5 to TRBJ1-6; TRBD1 matches 8 bases. Sequenced input: peripheral blood. CDR3 residues: CASTQGAYNSPLHF. In DNA form, the CDR3 reads TGTGCCAGCACACAGGGGGCCTATAATTCACCCCTCCACTTT.